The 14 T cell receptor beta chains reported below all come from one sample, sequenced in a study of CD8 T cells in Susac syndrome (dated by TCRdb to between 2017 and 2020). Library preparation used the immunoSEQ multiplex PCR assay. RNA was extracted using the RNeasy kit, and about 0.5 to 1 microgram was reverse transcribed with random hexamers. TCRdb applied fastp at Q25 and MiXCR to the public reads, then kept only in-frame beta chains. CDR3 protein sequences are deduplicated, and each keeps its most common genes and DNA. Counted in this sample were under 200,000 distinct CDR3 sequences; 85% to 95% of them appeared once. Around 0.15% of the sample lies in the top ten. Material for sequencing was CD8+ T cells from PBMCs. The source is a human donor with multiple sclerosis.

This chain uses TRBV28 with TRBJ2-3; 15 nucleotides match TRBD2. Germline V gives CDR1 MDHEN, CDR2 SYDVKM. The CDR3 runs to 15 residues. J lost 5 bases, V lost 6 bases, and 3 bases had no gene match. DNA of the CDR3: TGTGCCAGCAGACGGACTAGCGGGAGGGGAGATACGCAGTATTTT. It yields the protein CASRRTSGRGDTQYF.

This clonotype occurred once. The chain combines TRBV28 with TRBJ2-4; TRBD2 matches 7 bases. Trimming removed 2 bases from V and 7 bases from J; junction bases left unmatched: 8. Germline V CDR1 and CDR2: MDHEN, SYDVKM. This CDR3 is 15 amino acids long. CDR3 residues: CASSLSGEMQNIQYF. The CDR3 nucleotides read TGTGCCAGCAGTTTAAGCGGGGAAATGCAGAACATTCAGTACTTC.

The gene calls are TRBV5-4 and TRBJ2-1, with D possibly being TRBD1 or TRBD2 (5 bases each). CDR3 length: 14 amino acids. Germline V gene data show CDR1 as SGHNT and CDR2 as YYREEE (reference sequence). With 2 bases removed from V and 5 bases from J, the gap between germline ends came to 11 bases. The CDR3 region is CASSFRDQNNEQFF. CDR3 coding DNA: TGTGCCAGCAGCTTCCGGGACCAAAACAATGAGCAGTTCTTC.

The CDR3 sequence: CASSSSGSLNEQFF. The CDR3 region has the DNA TGTGCCAGCAGTTCTAGCGGGAGTTTAAATGAGCAGTTCTTC. This chain uses TRBV27 with TRBJ2-1; TRBD2 matches at 10 bases. Germline CDR1 reads MNHEY; CDR2 reads SMNVEV (reference sequence). There are 14 residues in the CDR3. V was pared by 4 bases and J by 7 bases, with 4 bases of the junction left unmatched.

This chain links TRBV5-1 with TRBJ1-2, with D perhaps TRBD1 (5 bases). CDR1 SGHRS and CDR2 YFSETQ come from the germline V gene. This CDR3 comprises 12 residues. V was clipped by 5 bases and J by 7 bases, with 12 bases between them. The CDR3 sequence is CASSPGVPGYTF. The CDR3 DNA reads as TGCGCCAGCAGTCCGGGGGTCCCTGGCTACACCTTC.

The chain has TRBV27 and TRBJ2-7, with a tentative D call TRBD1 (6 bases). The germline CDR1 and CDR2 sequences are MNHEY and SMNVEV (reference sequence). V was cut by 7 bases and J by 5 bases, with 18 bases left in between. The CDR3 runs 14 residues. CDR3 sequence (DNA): TGTGCCAGCAAACCAGGGGTATTGAGCGACGAGCAGTACTTC. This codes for CASKPGVLSDEQYF.

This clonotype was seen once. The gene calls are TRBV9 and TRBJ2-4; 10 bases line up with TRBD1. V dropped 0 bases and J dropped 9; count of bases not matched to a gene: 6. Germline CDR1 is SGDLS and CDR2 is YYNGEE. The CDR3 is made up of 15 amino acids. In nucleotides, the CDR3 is TGTGCCAGCAGCGTAGGAGGGACAGGGGATGCCATTCAGTACTTC. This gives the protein CASSVGGTGDAIQYF.

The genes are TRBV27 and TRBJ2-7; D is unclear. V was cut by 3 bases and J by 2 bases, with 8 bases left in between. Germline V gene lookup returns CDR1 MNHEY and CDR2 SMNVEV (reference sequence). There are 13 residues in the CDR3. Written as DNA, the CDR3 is TGTGCCAGCAGTTTTGCCCAAACCTACGAGCAGTACTTC. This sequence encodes CASSFAQTYEQYF.

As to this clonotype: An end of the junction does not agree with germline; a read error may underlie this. This CDR3 reads CALTDPLKTEAFF. The DNA for the CDR3 is TGTGCCCTCACCGACCCGTTGAAGACTGAAGCTTTCTTT. V gene TRBV2 combines with J gene TRBJ1-1; D not certain. The CDR3 spans 13 residues. Looked up from germline, CDR1 is SNHLY and CDR2 is FYNNEI.

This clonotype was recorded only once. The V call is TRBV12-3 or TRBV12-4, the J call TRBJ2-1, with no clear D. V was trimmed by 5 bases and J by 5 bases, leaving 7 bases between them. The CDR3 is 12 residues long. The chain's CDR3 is CASSEPDNEQFF. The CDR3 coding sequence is TGTGCCAGCAGTGAACCAGACAATGAGCAGTTCTTC.

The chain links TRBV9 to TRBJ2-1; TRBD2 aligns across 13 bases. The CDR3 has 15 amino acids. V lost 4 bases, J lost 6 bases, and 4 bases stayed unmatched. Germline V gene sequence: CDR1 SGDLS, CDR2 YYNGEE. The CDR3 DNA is TGTGCCAGCAGCTCGGGGACTAGCGGGGCCAATGAGCAGTTCTTC. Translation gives CASSSGTSGANEQFF.

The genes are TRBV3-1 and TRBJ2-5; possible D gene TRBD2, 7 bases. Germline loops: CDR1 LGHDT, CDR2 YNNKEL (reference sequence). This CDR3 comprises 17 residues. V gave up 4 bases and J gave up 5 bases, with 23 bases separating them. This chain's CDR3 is CASSPITTGRGGETQYF. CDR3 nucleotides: TGTGCCAGCAGCCCAATAACTACAGGGAGGGGTGGCGAGACCCAGTACTTC.

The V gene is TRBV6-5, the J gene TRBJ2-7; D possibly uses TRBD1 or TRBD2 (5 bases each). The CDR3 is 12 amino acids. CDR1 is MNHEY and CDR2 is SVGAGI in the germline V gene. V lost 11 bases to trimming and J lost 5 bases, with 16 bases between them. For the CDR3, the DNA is TGTGCCGCCACGGGGCGCAAGGACGAGCAGTACTTC. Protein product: CAATGRKDEQYF.

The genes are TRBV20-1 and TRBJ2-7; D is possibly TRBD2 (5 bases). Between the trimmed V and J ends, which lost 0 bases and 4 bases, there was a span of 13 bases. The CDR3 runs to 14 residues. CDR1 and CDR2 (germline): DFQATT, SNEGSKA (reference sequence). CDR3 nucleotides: TGCAGTGCTAGAGATAGCGCTTTGCTTTACGAGCAGTACTTC. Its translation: CSARDSALLYEQYF.